The 22 T cell receptor beta chains below were found in one sample sequenced in a study of Ad26.COV2.S vaccination and SARS-CoV-2 variants. The treatment was: roughly 19 received Ad26.COV2.S at low or high dose, single or two shots; roughly 5 received placebo; per-sample allocation not given. Repertoires come from day 63 after the first vaccine or placebo injection. Repertoires were generated with immunoSEQ multiplex PCR, while TCRdb's copy carries only in-frame clones and drops some. The sample has 350,000 to 400,000 clones, approximately 86% seen once; the top ten hold 3.5%. Sequenced here: peripheral blood, sampled in a trial of Ad26.COV2.S vaccine versus placebo. These receptors were collected from a person between 18 and 60 years old who received the Ad26.COV2.S COVID-19 vaccine or a placebo.

V is TRBV9 and J is TRBJ2-1; D may be TRBD1 (5 bases). Germline values: CDR1 SGDLS, CDR2 YYNGEE. V was cut by 0 bases and J by 4 bases, with 11 bases left in between. The CDR3 extends over 15 amino acids. The CDR3 protein is CASSVDQGSYNEQFF. The CDR3 region has the DNA TGTGCCAGCAGCGTAGATCAGGGCTCTTACAATGAGCAGTTCTTC.

This rearrangement joins TRBV4-1 to TRBJ2-3; D gene uncertain. Trimming removed 5 bases at V and 0 bases at J, with 15 bases between. The CDR3 runs 16 residues. Germline CDR1 reads MGHRA; CDR2 reads YSYEKL. The CDR3 protein is CASSLKTQYSTDTQYF. The CDR3 coding sequence is TGCGCCAGCAGCTTAAAAACTCAGTATAGCACAGATACGCAGTATTTT.

This chain connects TRBV4-3 to TRBJ1-5; 9 bases fit TRBD1. The CDR3 runs to 14 residues. V trimming: 2 bases; J trimming: 6 bases; junction bases outside the gene matches: 2. Germline loops: CDR1 LGHNA, CDR2 YSLEER. CDR3 bases: TGCGCCAGCAGCCAACCGACAGGGGGTCAGCCCCAGCATTTT. The encoded protein is CASSQPTGGQPQHF.

The chain joins TRBV18 to TRBJ2-3; TRBD1 matches at 11 bases. Germline trimming cut 5 bases from V and 4 bases from J; bases unmatched to any gene: 5. The CDR3 has 15 residues. Germline V lookup: CDR1 KGHSH, CDR2 LQKENI. The CDR3 DNA reads TGTGCCAGCTCAAGGACAGGGGGCCAGGCAGATACGCAGTATTTT. It translates to CASSRTGGQADTQYF.

The rearrangement uses TRBV6-5 and TRBJ1-2, with unresolved D. This CDR3 comprises 15 residues. V lost 0 bases, J lost 2 bases, and 10 bases lay in between. Germline V gene lookup returns CDR1 MNHEY and CDR2 SVGAGI. CDR3 protein: CASSYSTTPNYGYTF. CDR3 DNA sequence: TGTGCCAGCAGTTACTCGACGACACCCAACTATGGCTACACCTTC.

This clone was seen just once. The rearrangement uses TRBV27 and TRBJ2-1, with D perhaps TRBD2 (5 bases). V lost 0 bases and J lost 4, with 13 bases in between. This CDR3 is 16 amino acids long. Germline lookup yields CDR1 MNHEY and CDR2 SMNVEV (reference sequence). CDR3 protein: CASSLSSGNYYNEQFF. The CDR3 nucleotides read TGTGCCAGCAGTTTATCGTCGGGGAACTATTACAATGAGCAGTTCTTC.

The V gene is TRBV5-6, the J gene TRBJ2-4; the match to TRBD1 covers 10 bases. Germline-derived CDR1 and CDR2 are SGHDT and YYEEEE. The CDR3 sequence is 15 residues long. V gave up 4 bases and J gave up 6 bases; unmatched junction bases: 7. The DNA of the CDR3 is TGTGCCAGCAGCATGCGACAGGGGGCGCCAAACATTCAGTACTTC. Encoded protein: CASSMRQGAPNIQYF.

DNA of the CDR3: TGTGCCAGCAGTTCTACAGGGCCCTATGGCTACACCTTC. This gives the protein CASSSTGPYGYTF. The chain has TRBV2 and TRBJ1-2; perhaps TRBD1 as D (6 bases). Germline V gene lookup returns CDR1 SNHLY and CDR2 FYNNEI. The CDR3 totals 13 residues. Trimming removed 5 bases from V and 4 bases from J, with 11 bases in between.

The chain employs TRBV30 and TRBJ1-4; TRBD1 aligns across 7 bases. The germline V gene has CDR1 GTSNPN and CDR2 SVGIG (reference sequence). V lost 2 bases, J lost 7 bases, and 7 bases stayed unmatched. This CDR3 has 14 residues. The CDR3, as DNA: TGTGCCTGGAGTTTAACAGGGGAGGGTGAAAAACTGTTTTTT. Its translation: CAWSLTGEGEKLFF. The full variable domain, rest sourced from reference TRBV30 and TRBJ1-4, is SQTIHQWPATLVQPVGSPLSLECTVEGTSNPNLYWYRQAAGRGLQLLFYSVGIGQISSEVPQNLSASRPQDRQFILSSKKLLLSDSGFYLCAWSLTGEGEKLFFGSGTQLSVL.

The chain is built from TRBV29-1 and TRBJ1-1; D ambiguous. Germline values: CDR1 SQVTM, CDR2 ANQGSEA. The CDR3 runs to 11 residues. Trimming removed 4 bases from V and 5 bases from J, with 8 bases in between. This CDR3 is CSVGVSTEAFF. CDR3 sequence (DNA): TGCAGCGTTGGGGTATCTACTGAAGCTTTCTTT.

The V call is TRBV24-1, the J call TRBJ1-1, with TRBD1 as a possible D gene (5 bases). Between the trimmed V and J ends, which lost 5 bases and 1 base, there was a span of 10 bases. The CDR3 has 14 residues. Germline V gene sequence: CDR1 KGHDR, CDR2 SFDVKD. The CDR3 loop is CATSVGGSNTEAFF. CDR3 bases: TGTGCCACCAGTGTCGGGGGGTCGAACACTGAAGCTTTCTTT.

The rearrangement links TRBV7-2 to TRBJ1-2; 8 bases fit TRBD1. The ends lost 1 base at V and 4 bases at J; junction bases unmatched: 14. Germline V gene data show CDR1 as SGHTA and CDR2 as FQGNSA. The CDR3 spans 18 residues. The CDR3 DNA reads TGTGCCAGCAGCTTAGGGAGTTCTGTGACAGGGGACATCTATGGCTACACCTTC. Translation: CASSLGSSVTGDIYGYTF.

The chain couples TRBV7-2 to TRBJ1-2; no clear D. Trimming removed 5 bases at V and 8 bases at J, with 12 bases between. The CDR3 covers 12 residues. Germline assignment: CDR1 SGHTA and CDR2 FQGNSA. The chain's CDR3 is CASSPRLGGYTF. CDR3 sequence (DNA): TGTGCCAGCAGCCCAAGACTGGGAGGCTACACCTTC.

The V call is TRBV4-3, the J call TRBJ1-6; 10 nucleotides line up with TRBD1. With V trimmed by 0 bases and J by 7 bases, 6 bases remained unmatched. Germline CDR1 reads LGHNA; CDR2 reads YSLEER. The CDR3 sequence is 17 residues long. The CDR3, as DNA: TGCGCCAGCAGCCAAGACCCCGGGACAGGGGTAAATTCACCCCTCCACTTT. Encoded protein: CASSQDPGTGVNSPLHF.

CDR3 sequence reads: CASNGDRESPSYNSPLHF. DNA of the CDR3: TGTGCCAGCAACGGGGACAGGGAATCACCCTCCTATAATTCACCCCTCCACTTT. The rearrangement joins TRBV2 to TRBJ1-6, with TRBD1 identical over 9 bases. The ends lost 7 bases at V and 0 bases at J; junction bases unmatched: 10. There are 18 residues in the CDR3. Germline lookup yields CDR1 SNHLY and CDR2 FYNNEI. Supplemented by reference TRBV2 and TRBJ1-6, the full variable domain reads EPEVTQTPSHQVTQMGQEVILRCVPISNHLYFYWYRQILGQKVEFLVSFYNNEISEKSEIFDDQFSVERPDGSNFTLKIRSTKLEDSAMYFCASNGDRESPSYNSPLHFGNGTRLTVT.

This chain links TRBV2 with TRBJ2-7; D perhaps matches TRBD2 (7 bases). The germline CDR1 and CDR2 sequences are SNHLY and FYNNEI. V was cut by 4 bases and J by 3 bases, with 10 bases left in between. CDR3 size: 13 residues. DNA for the CDR3: TGTGCCAGCAGTGTAGGGGGGGGCTACGAGCAGTACTTC. The encoded protein is CASSVGGGYEQYF.

This clone occurred a few times. This rearrangement joins TRBV10-3 to TRBJ1-1; D gene unclear. V lost 6 bases to trimming and J lost 0 bases, with 14 bases between them. Germline V lookup: CDR1 ENHRY, CDR2 SYGVKD. CDR3 length equals 15 residues. Here the CDR3 reads CAIRARDYMNTEAFF. In nucleotides, the CDR3 is TGTGCCATCAGGGCACGTGATTACATGAACACTGAAGCTTTCTTT.

The table lists this clone with a count of one. V is TRBV5-8 and J is TRBJ1-2; possible D gene TRBD1, 5 bases. The ends were cut back, 3 bases at V and 0 bases at J, with 15 bases in the middle. CDR1 is SGHTS, CDR2 YDEGEE, per germline. This CDR3 contains 16 residues. The CDR3 loop reads CASSSGPFGANYGYTF. CDR3 nucleotide sequence: TGTGCCAGCAGCTCGGGACCTTTTGGGGCTAACTATGGCTACACCTTC.

The V and J genes are TRBV13 and TRBJ2-5; D possibly corresponds to TRBD1 (5 bases). CDR3 length equals 15 residues. CDR1 and CDR2 (germline): PRHDT, FYEKMQ (reference sequence). V was shortened by 3 bases and J by 0 bases, with 11 bases between the two germline ends. The CDR3 loop reads CASSFQGLYQETQYF. The CDR3 bases are TGTGCCAGCAGCTTCCAGGGATTGTACCAAGAGACCCAGTACTTC.

The rearrangement joins TRBV4-1 to TRBJ2-7; D ambiguous. Germline CDR1 reads MGHRA; CDR2 reads YSYEKL. This CDR3 comprises 13 residues. Trimming left V 1 base short and J 2 bases short, with 6 bases between. The CDR3 loop is CASSQVPAYEQYF. The CDR3, as DNA: TGCGCCAGCAGCCAAGTCCCCGCCTACGAGCAGTACTTC.

This clone was detected many times. This rearrangement joins TRBV4-1 to TRBJ1-2, with a weak D call TRBD1 (6 bases). V lost 3 bases and J lost 6, with 17 bases in between. There are 15 residues in the CDR3. Germline V CDR1 and CDR2: MGHRA, YSYEKL. The CDR3 here is CASSQAFRGGDGYTF. CDR3 nucleotide sequence: TGCGCCAGCAGCCAGGCCTTCAGGGGAGGAGATGGCTACACCTTC.

This clone was seen just once. The chain links TRBV11-3 to TRBJ2-3; D uncertain. The CDR3 consists of 14 residues. CDR1 SGHNT and CDR2 YENEEA come from the germline V gene. Trimming took 0 bases from V and 2 from J, leaving 6 bases between them. The CDR3 sequence is CASSLDTLTDTQYF. The CDR3 bases are TGTGCCAGCAGCTTAGATACACTCACAGATACGCAGTATTTT.